The clone carrying this T cell receptor beta chain was recorded at least ten times. Its antigen is unknown. A junction end diverges from the germline sequence, so it may reflect a read error. This sample was included in a study of T cells in Graves' hyperthyroidism and ophthalmopathy. Amplified regions were TCR beta CDR3 sequences from RNA transcripts. Carried out on the TCR CDR3, a first-round RT-PCR used the HTBI primer set. Using its own MiXCR run on the multiplex PCR reads, TCRdb lists one record per CDR3 protein. The data contain about 760,000 distinct CDR3 sequences, 30% to 40% of them singletons. Germline V CDR1 and CDR2: DFQATT, SNEGSKA (reference sequence). The CDR3 totals 13 residues. Overall study results and limits: Model output signaled ophthalmopathy a median around 5.9 months ahead of onset.

The clonotype was recovered from a woman in her thirties or forties with Graves' hyperthyroidism. Sample: blood. The V and J genes are TRBV20-1 and TRBJ2-7; maybe TRBD1 (6 bases). The CDR3 sequence: CSARDRLYYEQYF. CDR3 DNA sequence: TGCAGTGCTCGAGACAGGCTCTACTACGAGCAGTACTTC.